The 22 T cell receptor beta chains given below trace back to one sample, sequenced in a study of siplizumab effects on memory and regulatory T cells. Only in-frame clones appear in the TCRdb table, and some are missing; sequencing was by immunoSEQ multiplex PCR. The sample lists 94,000 or so clones; around 97% were seen once. Sequencing used naive CD4+ T cells sorted from blood. These TCRs come from a human donor in good health.

The chain is built from TRBV7-2 and TRBJ1-2, with a weak D call TRBD1 (5 bases). Germline values: CDR1 SGHTA, CDR2 FQGNSA. The ends were cut back, 1 base at V and 2 bases at J, with 11 bases in the middle. The CDR3 has 15 amino acids. The CDR3 protein is CASSLGQGGNYGYTF. The CDR3 nucleotides are TGTGCCAGCAGCTTAGGCCAGGGTGGCAACTATGGCTACACCTTC. Full variable domain (remainder filled in from reference TRBV7-2 and TRBJ1-2): GAGVSQSPSNKVTEKGKDVELRCDPISGHTALYWYRQSLGQGLEFLIYFQGNSAPDKSGLPSDRFSAERTGGSVSTLTIQRTQQEDSAVYLCASSLGQGGNYGYTFGSGTRLTVV.

This clone has only one observation. This chain connects TRBV28 to TRBJ2-6, with D unresolved. Trimming stripped 4 bases from V and 2 bases from J, with 6 bases between. The germline V gene has CDR1 MDHEN and CDR2 SYDVKM. The CDR3 sequence is 14 residues long. CDR3 sequence (DNA): TGTGCCAGCAGTTCGAACGCTGGGGCCAACGTCCTGACTTTC. As protein: CASSSNAGANVLTF.

The gene calls are TRBV2 and TRBJ1-1, with D unresolved. V lost 3 bases to trimming and J lost 4 bases, with 12 bases between them. Germline-derived CDR1 and CDR2 are SNHLY and FYNNEI. This CDR3 spans 14 amino acids. The CDR3 nucleotides are TGTGCCAGCAGTGACTGGGGTAGAGGCACTGAAGCTTTCTTT. Translating gives CASSDWGRGTEAFF.

This sequence joins TRBV15 and TRBJ2-7; TRBD1 might be the D (5 bases). V was trimmed by 1 base and J by 0 bases, leaving 7 bases between them. This CDR3 spans 14 amino acids. CDR1 is LNHNV and CDR2 is YYDKDF in the germline V gene (reference sequence). Here the CDR3 DNA reads TGTGCCACCAGCAGAGGGACACCCTCCTACGAGCAGTACTTC. Protein: CATSRGTPSYEQYF.

V and J are TRBV5-5 and TRBJ1-4, with TRBD1 matching 9 bases. The J segment lost 5 bases and the V segment lost 2 bases, leaving 7 bases of the junction unmatched. CDR1 and CDR2 from the germline V gene are SGHKS and YYEKEE (reference sequence). The CDR3 runs 16 residues. CDR3 bases: TGTGCCAGCAGCTTTGAAACTGGACAGGGGAATGAAAAACTGTTTTTT. Its protein is CASSFETGQGNEKLFF.

This clone was counted once. The chain couples TRBV10-3 to TRBJ2-1; no definite D call. This CDR3 comprises 13 residues. CDR1 is ENHRY, CDR2 SYGVKD, per germline. V was trimmed by 6 bases and J by 4 bases, leaving 10 bases between them. CDR3 loop: CAIRRDNYNEQFF. The CDR3 DNA reads TGTGCCATCAGGAGAGACAATTACAATGAGCAGTTCTTC.

The chain joins TRBV21-1 to TRBJ2-7; the table assigns TRBD2, which was not confirmed against the DNA. TRBV21-1 is a known pseudogene. The length of the CDR3 is 15 residues. In DNA, the CDR3 is TGTGCCAGCAGCCGGAAGCGGGGGGGAGACTACGAGCAGTACTTC. Its protein product is CASSRKRGGDYEQYF.

Remarks on this clone: The CDR3 does not end in the conserved phenylalanine or tryptophan, so this is likely a read error. Because the CDR3's place on the DNA is in doubt, the DNA is left out and the CDR3 is given as listed by TCRdb. The V gene is TRBV9, the J gene TRBJ2-4; the table's D call TRBD2 went unverified against the DNA. The CDR3 has 9 residues if both end residues are counted. CDR1 is SGDLS, CDR2 YYNGEE, per germline. CDR3 protein: CASSVVCLL.

The rearrangement joins TRBV6-5 to TRBJ2-1; D is uncertain. The CDR3 length is 15 residues. Looked up from germline, CDR1 is MNHEY and CDR2 is SVGAGI. The V and J ends lost 4 bases and 7 bases respectively, with 17 bases between them. In DNA, the CDR3 is TGTGCCAGCAGTTCGACCCCTCCCCTCACGAATGAGCAGTTCTTC. Its protein product is CASSSTPPLTNEQFF.

The J gene is TRBJ1-5, the V gene TRBV6-5; D gene uncertain. The germline gives CDR1 MNHEY, CDR2 SVGAGI. The V and J ends lost 6 bases and 0 bases respectively, with 12 bases between them. CDR3 length equals 15 residues. CDR3 DNA sequence: TGTGCCAGCAGAGACGGAGGGAATAGCAATCAGCCCCAGCATTTT. Translating gives CASRDGGNSNQPQHF.

The sample holds a few counts of this clone. The chain links TRBV11-2 to TRBJ1-1; 9 bases match TRBD1. V shed 5 bases and J 5 bases; nucleotides not matched to a gene: 6. The CDR3 totals 14 residues. Germline CDR1 and CDR2: SGHAT and FQNNGV. The CDR3 sequence is CASSLWTGDTEAFF. The CDR3 region has the DNA TGTGCCAGCAGCCTCTGGACAGGGGATACTGAAGCTTTCTTT.

This sequence joins TRBV2 and TRBJ2-1; tentatively, D is TRBD2 (6 bases). Germline values: CDR1 SNHLY, CDR2 FYNNEI. V gave up 7 bases and J gave up 9 bases, with 13 bases separating them. This CDR3 has 12 residues. Here the CDR3 DNA reads TGTGCCAGCACCATTAGCGGAATTGAGCAGTTCTTC. Amino acid sequence: CASTISGIEQFF. The entire variable domain, with the rest obtained from reference TRBV2 and TRBJ2-1, is as follows: EPEVTQTPSHQVTQMGQEVILRCVPISNHLYFYWYRQILGQKVEFLVSFYNNEISEKSEIFDDQFSVERPDGSNFTLKIRSTKLEDSAMYFCASTISGIEQFFGPGTRLTVL.

V usage is TRBV7-9 and J usage is TRBJ2-3; TRBD2 aligns across 9 bases. Trimming removed 8 bases from V and 0 bases from J; junction bases left unmatched: 12. CDR1 and CDR2 (germline): SEHNR, FQNEAQ (reference sequence). CDR3 length: 17 residues. The CDR3 spells CASGGLAGRPSTDTQYF. CDR3 DNA: TGTGCCAGCGGGGGCCTAGCGGGGAGACCTAGCACAGATACGCAGTATTTT.

V gene TRBV9 combines with J gene TRBJ2-5; 9 bases are a match to TRBD2. The CDR3 is 16 residues long. V lost 4 bases, J lost 0 bases, and 7 bases stayed unmatched. Germline V CDR1 and CDR2: SGDLS, YYNGEE. In DNA form, the CDR3 reads TGTGCCAGCAGCCCCGGAGCGGGGGGCAACCAAGAGACCCAGTACTTC. Its translation is CASSPGAGGNQETQYF.

This clone was counted once. V gene TRBV5-6 combines with J gene TRBJ1-4; tentatively, D is TRBD1 (6 bases). The CDR3 consists of 15 residues. V lost 2 bases, J lost 0 bases, and 8 bases lay in between. In germline, CDR1 is SGHDT, CDR2 YYEEEE. Written as DNA, the CDR3 is TGTGCCAGCAGCTTTACAGGGTCAACTAATGAAAAACTGTTTTTT. It codes for CASSFTGSTNEKLFF. The full variable domain, with the rest looked up from reference TRBV5-6 and TRBJ1-4, is DAGVTQSPTHLIKTRGQQVTLRCSPKSGHDTVSWYQQALGQGPQFIFQYYEEEERQRGNFPDRFSGHQFPNYSSELNVNALLLGDSALYLCASSFTGSTNEKLFFGSGTQLSVL.

The chain combines TRBV6-6 with TRBJ1-2; D is undetermined. From germline, CDR1 is MNHNY and CDR2 SVGAGI (reference sequence). V lost 0 bases and J 4 bases, leaving 9 bases between the germline ends. The CDR3 length is 14 residues. CDR3 DNA: TGTGCCAGCAGTTACTCCCAACAGCCCTATGGCTACACCTTC. It codes for CASSYSQQPYGYTF.

The chain carries TRBV2 and TRBJ1-5; D uncertain. CDR1 and CDR2 (germline): SNHLY, FYNNEI. CDR3 length: 14 amino acids. V was clipped by 2 bases and J by 3 bases, with 8 bases between them. CDR3: CASSERQANQPQHF. CDR3 in DNA: TGTGCCAGCAGTGAAAGGCAGGCCAATCAGCCCCAGCATTTT.

In this sample, this clone turned up once. The chain carries TRBV10-1 and TRBJ2-5; D ambiguous. CDR1 and CDR2 (germline): WNHNN, SYGVQD (reference sequence). The V end was cut by 2 bases, the J end by 1 base, with 11 bases between. The CDR3 is made up of 15 amino acids. This CDR3 reads CASSEGSVGQETQYF. CDR3 nucleotides: TGCGCCAGCAGTGAGGGTTCGGTCGGCCAAGAGACCCAGTACTTC.

This chain links TRBV28 with TRBJ2-5; possible D gene TRBD2, 7 bases. Trimming took off 3 bases at V and 4 bases at J, with 18 bases between the two ends. In germline, CDR1 is MDHEN, CDR2 SYDVKM. This CDR3 has 16 amino acids. The CDR3 DNA follows: TGTGCCAGCAGTTTTCTGGGAGGGGGGGCCAGAGAGACCCAGTACTTC. It is translated as CASSFLGGGARETQYF.

V gene TRBV4-2 combines with J gene TRBJ2-3; 7 bases line up with TRBD2. CDR3 length: 14 residues. Germline trimming cut 4 bases from V and 3 bases from J; bases unmatched to any gene: 4. Germline loops: CDR1 LGHNA, CDR2 YNFKEQ. CDR3 amino acids: CASSLGEGTDTQYF. The CDR3 DNA follows: TGTGCCAGCAGCCTAGGGGAGGGTACAGATACGCAGTATTTT.

V is TRBV5-1 and J is TRBJ2-7, with a weak D call TRBD2 (5 bases). This CDR3 contains 16 residues. Germline-derived CDR1 and CDR2 are SGHRS and YFSETQ. The V and J ends lost 4 bases and 0 bases respectively, with 17 bases between them. The CDR3 loop is CASSQVLTGISYEQYF. The CDR3 DNA reads as TGCGCCAGCAGCCAGGTTCTAACGGGGATCTCCTACGAGCAGTACTTC.

The chain has TRBV5-1 and TRBJ2-5; D unresolved. From germline, CDR1 is SGHRS and CDR2 YFSETQ. The CDR3 contains 13 residues. Trimming removed 2 bases from V and 4 bases from J, with 9 bases in between. This chain's CDR3 is CASSFPEGETQYF. The CDR3 DNA reads as TGCGCCAGCAGCTTCCCGGAAGGAGAGACCCAGTACTTC.